This section outlines one TCR beta chain sequence together with its context. What it binds is not known. This record belongs to a study of CD8+ T cells in alopecia areata. Study conclusions and caveats: An increase in clonality over normal scalp was evident in lesional scalp, especially alopecia totalis/universalis.

RNA extraction and reverse transcription yielded cDNA as sequencing template. Some clones are missing from TCRdb's copy, which holds only in-frame ones; the method was immunoSEQ multiplex PCR. The sample shows about 190,000 clones, roughly three fifths of them seen only once. As to treatment: oral pan-JAK inhibitor, 5-10 mg twice daily. Using a FACSAria, the CD4+ and CD8+ T cells were sorted from the PBMCs. CDR1 SNHLY and CDR2 FYNNEI come from the germline V gene. Trimming took 4 bases from V and 2 from J, leaving 6 bases between them. The CDR3 spans 13 residues. The TCR was taken from a human donor with alopecia areata. The gene calls are TRBV2 and TRBJ1-3, with unresolved D. This sample comprised CD4+ T cells sorted from blood, obtained at week 4, from a patient treated with tofacitinib. DNA of the CDR3: TGTGCCAGCAGTGGTAGGGCTGGAAACACCATATATTTT. Encoded protein: CASSGRAGNTIYF.